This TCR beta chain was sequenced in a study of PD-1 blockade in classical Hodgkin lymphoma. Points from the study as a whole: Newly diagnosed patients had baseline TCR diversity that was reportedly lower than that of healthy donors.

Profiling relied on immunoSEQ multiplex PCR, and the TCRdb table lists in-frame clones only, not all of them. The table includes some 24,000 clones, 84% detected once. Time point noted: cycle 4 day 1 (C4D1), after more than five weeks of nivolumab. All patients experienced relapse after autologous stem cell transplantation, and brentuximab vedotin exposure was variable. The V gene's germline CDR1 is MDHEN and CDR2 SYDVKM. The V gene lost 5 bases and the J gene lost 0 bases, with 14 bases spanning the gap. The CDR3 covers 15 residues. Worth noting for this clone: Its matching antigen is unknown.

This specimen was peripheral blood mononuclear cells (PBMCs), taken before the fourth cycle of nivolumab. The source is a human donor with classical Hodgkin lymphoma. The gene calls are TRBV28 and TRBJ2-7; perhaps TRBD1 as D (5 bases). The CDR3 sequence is CASSRREPSSYEQYF. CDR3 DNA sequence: TGTGCCAGCAGTCGCAGGGAACCTTCCTCCTACGAGCAGTACTTC.